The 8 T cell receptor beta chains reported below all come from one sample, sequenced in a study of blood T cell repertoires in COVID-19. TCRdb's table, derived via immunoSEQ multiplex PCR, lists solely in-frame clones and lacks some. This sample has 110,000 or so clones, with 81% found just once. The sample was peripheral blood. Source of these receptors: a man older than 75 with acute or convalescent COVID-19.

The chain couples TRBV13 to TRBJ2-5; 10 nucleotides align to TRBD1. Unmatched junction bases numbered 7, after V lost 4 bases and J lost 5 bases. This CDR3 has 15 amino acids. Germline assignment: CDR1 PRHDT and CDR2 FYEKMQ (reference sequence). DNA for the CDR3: TGTGCCAGCAGCTATGGACAGGGGGTTTCGGAGACCCAGTACTTC. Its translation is CASSYGQGVSETQYF.

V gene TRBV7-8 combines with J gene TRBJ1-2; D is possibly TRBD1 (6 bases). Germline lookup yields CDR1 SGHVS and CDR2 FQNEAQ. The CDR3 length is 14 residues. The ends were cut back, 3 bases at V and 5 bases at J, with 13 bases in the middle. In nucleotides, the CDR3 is TGTGCCAGCAGCTTTGCAGGGGCGGATTATGGCTACACCTTC. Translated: CASSFAGADYGYTF.

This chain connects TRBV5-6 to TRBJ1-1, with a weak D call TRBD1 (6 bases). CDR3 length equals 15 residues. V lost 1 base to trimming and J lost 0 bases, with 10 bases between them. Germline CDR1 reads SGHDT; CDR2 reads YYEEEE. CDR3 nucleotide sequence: TGTGCCAGCAGCTTGTGGCAGGGGATGAACACTGAAGCTTTCTTT. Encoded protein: CASSLWQGMNTEAFF.

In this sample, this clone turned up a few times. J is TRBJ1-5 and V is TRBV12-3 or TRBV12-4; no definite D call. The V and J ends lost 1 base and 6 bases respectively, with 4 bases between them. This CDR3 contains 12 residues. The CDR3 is CASSLVSQPQHF. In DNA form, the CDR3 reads TGTGCCAGCAGTTTAGTTAGTCAGCCCCAGCATTTT.

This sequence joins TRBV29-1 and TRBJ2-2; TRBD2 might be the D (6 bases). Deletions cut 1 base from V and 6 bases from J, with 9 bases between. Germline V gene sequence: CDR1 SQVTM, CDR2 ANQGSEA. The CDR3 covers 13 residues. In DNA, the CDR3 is TGCAGCGTTGAAGGACTAGTGGCCGGGGAGCTGTTTTTT. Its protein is CSVEGLVAGELFF.

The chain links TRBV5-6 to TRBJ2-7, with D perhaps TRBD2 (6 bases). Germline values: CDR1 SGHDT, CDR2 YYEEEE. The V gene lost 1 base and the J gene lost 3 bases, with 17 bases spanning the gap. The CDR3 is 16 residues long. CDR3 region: CASSLRRDRRLYEQYF. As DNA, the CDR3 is TGTGCCAGCAGCTTGAGGAGGGATCGCCGCCTCTACGAGCAGTACTTC.

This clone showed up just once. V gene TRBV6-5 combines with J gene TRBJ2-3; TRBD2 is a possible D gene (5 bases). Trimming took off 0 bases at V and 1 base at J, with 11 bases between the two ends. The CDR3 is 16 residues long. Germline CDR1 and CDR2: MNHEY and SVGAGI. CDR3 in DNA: TGTGCCAGCAGTTACTCGGGAGACGGAGGCACAGATACGCAGTATTTT. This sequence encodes CASSYSGDGGTDTQYF.

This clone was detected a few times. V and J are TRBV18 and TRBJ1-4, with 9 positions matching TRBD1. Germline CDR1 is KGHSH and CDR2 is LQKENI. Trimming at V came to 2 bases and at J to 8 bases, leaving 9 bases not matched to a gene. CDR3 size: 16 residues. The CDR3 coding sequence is TGTGCCAGCTCACCATTAGGACAGGGGCAAGGAGAAAAACTGTTTTTT. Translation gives CASSPLGQGQGEKLFF. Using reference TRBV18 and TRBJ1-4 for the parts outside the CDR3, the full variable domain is NAGVMQNPRHLVRRRGQEARLRCSPMKGHSHVYWYRQLPEEGLKFMVYLQKENIIDESGMPKERFSAEFPKEGPSILRIQQVVRGDSAAYFCASSPLGQGQGEKLFFGSGTQLSVL.